This section outlines one T cell receptor (beta chain) sequence together with its context. The target antigen is unknown. Each cell subset's genomic DNA was divided evenly among several immunoSEQ plates. The data were produced by immunoSEQ multiplex PCR, yet TCRdb's version contains in-frame clones alone and is incomplete. Found here are about 2,200,000 clones, more than 85% of them singletons; the top ten hold roughly 1.7%. The data belong to a study of shared clonotypes between healthy human individuals. Whole-study findings and limits: Naive subsets tended to show greater estimated richness than memory subsets. In contrast to clonotypes shared by all four donors, non-shared clonotypes had lower generation probabilities.

Naive CD8 populations comprised CD45RO-negative cells positively selected for CCR7, excluding terminally differentiated effector memory CD45RA+ cells. Every donor was a Caucasian adult from Nashville, Tennessee. The CDR3 totals 13 residues. Germline CDR1 is SEHNR and CDR2 is FQNEAQ (reference sequence). V lost 4 bases and J lost 6; bases outside the gene matches: 3. V usage is TRBV7-9 and J usage is TRBJ1-5, with 7 bases identical to TRBD1. This receptor was obtained from a man in his late teens or twenties in good health. Some clones in this sample may be carry-over from other donors' samples. The sample was naive CD8+ T cells from PBMCs. CDR3 sequence reads: CASSSGQVQPQHF. For the CDR3, the DNA is TGTGCCAGCAGCTCCGGACAGGTTCAGCCCCAGCATTTT.